The 18 T cell receptor beta chains presented below share a single source sample, sequenced in a study of CD8 T cells in Susac syndrome. With random hexamers, roughly 0.45 to 1 ug RNA was reverse transcribed. TCRdb used MiXCR to reprocess the immunoSEQ multiplex PCR reads, holding one entry per CDR3 protein. The sample lists approximately 150,000 distinct CDR3 sequences; about 90% were seen once. Specimen: CD4+ T cells from PBMCs. The receptors shown here come from a human donor in good health.

The V call is TRBV6-1, the J call TRBJ1-3; 7 positions agree with TRBD1. The CDR3 length is 16 residues. The V gene's germline CDR1 is MNHNS and CDR2 SASEGT. V gave up 4 bases and J gave up 0 bases; unmatched junction bases: 6. The CDR3 DNA is TGTGCCAGCAGTGTGACAGGGCCCGACTCTGGAAACACCATATATTTT. This sequence encodes CASSVTGPDSGNTIYF.

This chain uses TRBV20-1 with TRBJ2-3; TRBD1 aligns across 12 bases. The CDR3 loop spans 15 amino acids. Germline V gene sequence: CDR1 DFQATT, CDR2 SNEGSKA (reference sequence). Unmatched junction bases numbered 5, after V lost 1 base and J lost 6 bases. This chain's CDR3 is CSARAGTGGHDTQYF. The CDR3 nucleotides are TGCAGTGCTAGAGCCGGGACAGGGGGCCATGATACGCAGTATTTT.

This chain connects TRBV10-3 to TRBJ2-5; D gene unclear. CDR1 ENHRY and CDR2 SYGVKD come from the germline V gene. V lost 6 bases and J lost 5, with 13 bases in between. This CDR3 contains 13 residues. The CDR3 region has the DNA TGTGCCATCAGCCGGCAGGTCAAGGAGACCCAGTACTTC. It specifies CAISRQVKETQYF.

J is TRBJ2-5 and V is TRBV5-4, with 8 bases identical to TRBD2. The CDR3 has 13 amino acids. CDR1 SGHNT and CDR2 YYREEE come from the germline V gene (reference sequence). V trimming: 4 bases; J trimming: 7 bases; junction bases outside the gene matches: 6. The CDR3 sequence: CASSTGGVGTQYF. The CDR3 bases are TGTGCCAGCAGCACCGGGGGGGTTGGGACCCAGTACTTC.

This clonotype was detected only a few times. The genes are TRBV7-9 and TRBJ2-7; 10 positions match TRBD1. Germline V CDR1 and CDR2: SEHNR, FQNEAQ (reference sequence). This CDR3 is built from 14 residues. The V segment lost 3 bases and the J segment 5 bases; nucleotides outside the gene matches: 4. The CDR3 coding sequence is TGTGCCAGCAGCTTGGGACAGGGGTCCGACGAGCAGTACTTC. It yields the protein CASSLGQGSDEQYF.

V is TRBV7-8 and J is TRBJ1-2; D perhaps matches TRBD1 (6 bases). The CDR3 runs to 15 residues. Germline V gene data show CDR1 as SGHVS and CDR2 as FQNEAQ. V was pared by 4 bases and J by 8 bases, with 20 bases between. The CDR3 reads CASSSHPTGLSGYTF. The CDR3, as DNA: TGTGCCAGCAGCTCCCACCCAACAGGGTTGTCCGGCTACACCTTC.

This chain joins TRBV9 and TRBJ1-5; 9 nucleotides agree with TRBD1. This CDR3 has 21 amino acids. The V gene end was trimmed by 1 base and the J gene end by 0 bases; junction bases not matched to a gene: 17. In germline, CDR1 is SGDLS, CDR2 YYNGEE. The CDR3 here is CASSVRPPGTGTNYSNQPQHF. The DNA for the CDR3 is TGTGCCAGCAGCGTACGACCCCCCGGGACAGGGACCAATTATAGCAATCAGCCCCAGCATTTT.

DNA for the CDR3: TGTGCCAGCAGTCCTACCGGGACAGGGGTGAGTGCTTTCTTT. Translation gives CASSPTGTGVSAFF. This chain joins TRBV12-3 or TRBV12-4 and TRBJ1-1; 10 positions agree with TRBD1. The junction had 11 bases not matched to a gene; V was cut back by 5 bases and J by 11 bases. The CDR3 runs to 14 residues.

This clonotype was observed once. The DNA for the CDR3 is TGTGCCAGCAGTCTGACAAGGGATCAGCCCCAGCATTTT. Translating gives CASSLTRDQPQHF. The V call is TRBV12-3 or TRBV12-4, the J call TRBJ1-5; D is unresolved. CDR3 size: 13 residues. V gave up 5 bases and J gave up 5 bases, with 10 bases separating them.

This clonotype was counted once. The V call is TRBV7-9, the J call TRBJ1-4; D remains ambiguous. The CDR3 is 14 residues long. Germline CDR1 and CDR2: SEHNR and FQNEAQ (reference sequence). V dropped 1 base and J dropped 6 bases, with 9 bases sitting between them. CDR3 coding DNA: TGTGCCAGCAGCTTAGGGGTCAGTTATGAAAAACTGTTTTTT. It is translated as CASSLGVSYEKLFF. The full variable domain, with the rest looked up from reference TRBV7-9 and TRBJ1-4, is DTGVSQNPRHKITKRGQNVTFRCDPISEHNRLYWYRQTLGQGPEFLTYFQNEAQLEKSRLLSDRFSAERPKGSFSTLEIQRTEQGDSAMYLCASSLGVSYEKLFFGSGTQLSVL.

The chain uses TRBV18 and TRBJ1-5; D gene unclear. Germline assignment: CDR1 KGHSH and CDR2 LQKENI. The germline V and J ends were trimmed by 5 bases and 3 bases, with 20 bases remaining between them. This CDR3 contains 17 residues. CDR3 nucleotide sequence: TGTGCCAGCTCAACGGGTAATTCCGGAACCTTCAATCAGCCCCAGCATTTT. It translates to CASSTGNSGTFNQPQHF.

The J gene is TRBJ1-1, the V gene TRBV5-1, with D perhaps TRBD1 (6 bases). There are 14 residues in the CDR3. V was trimmed by 0 bases and J by 3 bases, leaving 9 bases between them. In germline, CDR1 is SGHRS, CDR2 YFSETQ. This CDR3 is CASSLEQGDTEAFF. DNA of the CDR3: TGCGCCAGCAGCTTGGAACAGGGAGACACTGAAGCTTTCTTT.

The chain has TRBV7-2 and TRBJ2-5; no firm D call. This CDR3 has 13 amino acids. The V end lost 3 bases, the J end lost 5 bases, and 10 bases lay between the germline ends. Germline lookup yields CDR1 SGHTA and CDR2 FQGNSA. This chain's CDR3 is CASSFAVRETQYF. CDR3 DNA: TGTGCCAGCAGCTTCGCTGTACGCGAGACCCAGTACTTC.

The chain links TRBV7-2 to TRBJ1-3; D call uncertain. Germline CDR1 is SGHTA and CDR2 is FQGNSA. Between the trimmed V and J ends, which lost 1 base and 0 bases, there was a span of 10 bases. The CDR3 loop spans 16 amino acids. This CDR3 is CASSLGPAGSGNTIYF. The CDR3, as DNA: TGTGCCAGCAGCTTAGGGCCCGCGGGCTCTGGAAACACCATATATTTT.

The chain carries TRBV2 and TRBJ1-2; 9 bases fit TRBD1. Germline V gene sequence: CDR1 SNHLY, CDR2 FYNNEI. V was clipped by 5 bases and J by 7 bases; unmatched bases: 8. This CDR3 region has 14 residues. The CDR3 DNA follows: TGTGCCAGCAGTATCCAGACAGGGGGAACTGGCTACACCTTC. As protein: CASSIQTGGTGYTF.

V is TRBV18 and J is TRBJ1-5; possible D gene TRBD1, 5 bases. The germline CDR1 and CDR2 sequences are KGHSH and LQKENI. The CDR3 is 14 residues long. V was cut by 4 bases and J by 3 bases, with 10 bases left in between. For the CDR3, the DNA is TGTGCCAGCTCACTAGGAGGGGACAATCAGCCCCAGCATTTT. Translation: CASSLGGDNQPQHF.

This rearrangement joins TRBV18 to TRBJ2-7; TRBD1 aligns across 11 bases. With 3 bases clipped from V and 3 bases from J, the junction kept 7 bases outside the gene matches. The CDR3 covers 16 residues. CDR1 is KGHSH and CDR2 is LQKENI in the germline V gene. CDR3 sequence: CASSPRGQGAFYEQYF. The CDR3 nucleotides read TGTGCCAGCTCACCCCGAGGACAGGGGGCTTTCTACGAGCAGTACTTC.

This clonotype was picked up one time. The V call is TRBV20-1, the J call TRBJ2-7; tentative D call: TRBD2 (6 bases). V gave up 3 bases and J gave up 6 bases, with 12 bases separating them. CDR1 and CDR2 from the germline V gene are DFQATT and SNEGSKA (reference sequence). The CDR3 has 12 residues. CDR3 protein: CSASGGEGEQYF. For the CDR3, the DNA is TGCAGTGCTAGTGGAGGGGAAGGCGAGCAGTACTTC.